This entry lists 20 T cell receptor beta chains sequenced from one sample in a study of blood T cells in healthy people across ages. With a J-beta primer mix and a sample-barcoded 5' primer, a second PCR ran about 6 to 11 cycles. TCRdb called the 5' RACE reads again in MiXCR, with one record for every CDR3 protein. The sample yields approximately 830,000 distinct CDR3 sequences, 62% seen once. Input material: blood. Receptor source: a man aged 25-45 years in good health.

This clonotype was seen many times. This chain links TRBV12-3 or TRBV12-4 with TRBJ2-3; D ambiguous. V was trimmed by 3 bases and J by 2 bases, leaving 9 bases between them. The CDR3 covers 14 residues. CDR3 nucleotide sequence: TGTGCCAGCAGTTTCGGTCAGCCCACAGATACGCAGTATTTT. Protein: CASSFGQPTDTQYF.

Comment on this clonotype: The junction differs from germline at one of its ends, possibly a read error. The chain carries TRBV7-3 and TRBJ1-2, with 8 bases that match TRBD1. The CDR3 has 13 amino acids. Germline V gene data show CDR1 as SGHTA and CDR2 as FQGTGA. The CDR3 loop is CAGSSDRAGSYTF. The CDR3 DNA reads TGTGCCGGCAGCTCGGACAGGGCTGGAAGCTACACCTTC.

This clonotype appeared a few times. This chain joins TRBV7-2 and TRBJ2-5, with D possibly TRBD2 on 6 matching bases. Germline loops: CDR1 SGHTA, CDR2 FQGNSA. V lost 3 bases and J 5 bases, leaving 10 bases between the germline ends. The CDR3 is 13 amino acids. The CDR3 DNA reads TGTGCCAGCAGCTTTTCTGGGGGGGAGACCCAGTACTTC. Translated: CASSFSGGETQYF.

This chain connects TRBV4-3 to TRBJ2-2; 8 bases map to TRBD1. This CDR3 region has 18 residues. V lost 1 base to trimming and J lost 5 bases; unmatched junction nucleotides: 12. Germline V CDR1 and CDR2: LGHNA, YSLEER. CDR3 sequence reads: CASSQVGAGGVRTGELFF. DNA of the CDR3: TGCGCCAGCAGCCAAGTTGGAGCAGGGGGCGTTCGAACCGGGGAGCTGTTTTTT.

The chain recombines TRBV27 with TRBJ2-5; D not resolved. The germline V and J ends were trimmed by 5 bases and 0 bases, with 7 bases remaining between them. The CDR3 consists of 13 residues. Germline CDR1 and CDR2: MNHEY and SMNVEV (reference sequence). The CDR3 is CASSIKYQETQYF. The CDR3 DNA reads TGTGCCAGCAGTATCAAGTACCAAGAGACCCAGTACTTC.

About this clonotype itself: A read error may produce the germline difference seen at one junction end. The chain carries TRBV25-1 and TRBJ2-2; TRBD2 agrees at 11 bases. Germline values: CDR1 MGHDK, CDR2 SYGVNS. The CDR3 length is 14 residues. The CDR3 sequence is CTSSETSGAGELFF. The CDR3 DNA reads as TGTACCAGCAGTGAGACTAGCGGGGCCGGGGAGCTGTTTTTT.

V gene TRBV9 combines with J gene TRBJ2-1; 10 nucleotides match TRBD2. Germline-derived CDR1 and CDR2 are SGDLS and YYNGEE. The trim removed 2 bases at V and 0 bases at J, leaving 5 bases unmatched. The CDR3 extends over 17 amino acids. The CDR3 sequence: CASSVWLAGDSYNEQFF. CDR3 DNA: TGTGCCAGCAGCGTTTGGCTAGCGGGGGACTCCTACAATGAGCAGTTCTTC.

This chain connects TRBV7-9 to TRBJ2-7; TRBD1 matches at 7 bases. The germline CDR1 and CDR2 sequences are SEHNR and FQNEAQ (reference sequence). Unmatched junction bases numbered 4, after V lost 9 bases and J lost 5 bases. The CDR3 loop spans 11 amino acids. CDR3 in DNA: TGTGCCAGTACCACAGGGGACGAGCAGTACTTC. Residues: CASTTGDEQYF.

A word on this clonotype: The junction shows a germline mismatch at one end, possibly a read error. The genes are TRBV12-3 or TRBV12-4 and TRBJ2-5; D unresolved. The CDR3 has 13 amino acids. The CDR3 spells CVSSLLTTKTQYF. Written as DNA, the CDR3 is TGTGTCAGCAGTTTACTAACTACGAAGACCCAGTACTTC.

This clonotype was seen a few times. The chain recombines TRBV5-6 with TRBJ2-1; 9 bases fit TRBD2. The CDR3 consists of 15 residues. V gave up 3 bases and J gave up 7 bases; unmatched junction bases: 8. The germline V gene has CDR1 SGHDT and CDR2 YYEEEE. CDR3 loop: CASSWAGGTGNEQFF. The DNA of the CDR3 is TGTGCCAGCAGCTGGGCGGGAGGGACTGGAAATGAGCAGTTCTTC.

The chain joins TRBV2 to TRBJ2-1; tentative D call: TRBD2 (6 bases). Germline CDR1 is SNHLY and CDR2 is FYNNEI. The V end lost 5 bases, the J end lost 7 bases, and 15 bases lay between the germline ends. This CDR3 spans 14 amino acids. CDR3 loop: CASSSPGLGNEQFF. CDR3 coding DNA: TGTGCCAGCAGTTCTCCGGGACTTGGAAATGAGCAGTTCTTC.

This clonotype has a handful of counts. J is TRBJ1-2 and V is TRBV4-3, with a possible D match to TRBD1 (6 bases). CDR3 size: 14 residues. Germline CDR1 reads LGHNA; CDR2 reads YSLEER. V lost 3 bases, J lost 5 bases, and 13 bases lay in between. The CDR3 region has the DNA TGCGCCAGCAGCCAGGAACAGGGTTGGTATGGCTACACCTTC. This codes for CASSQEQGWYGYTF.

The genes are TRBV7-2 and TRBJ1-2, with 9 bases lining up with TRBD1. CDR1 and CDR2 from the germline V gene are SGHTA and FQGNSA. J was trimmed by 4 bases and V by 4 bases; bases with no gene match: 7. This CDR3 spans 15 amino acids. CDR3 sequence reads: CASSSIRDRVYGYTF. The CDR3, as DNA: TGTGCCAGCAGCTCGATCCGGGACAGGGTCTATGGCTACACCTTC.

The chain carries TRBV7-2 and TRBJ2-5; unclear D gene. V was clipped by 4 bases and J by 11 bases, with 26 bases between them. There are 16 residues in the CDR3. Germline V CDR1 and CDR2: SGHTA, FQGNSA. The CDR3 bases are TGTGCCAGCAGCTCCACGCCGGCAGGTTCTTACAATGAGCAGTACTTC. This codes for CASSSTPAGSYNEQYF.

The V gene is TRBV24-1, the J gene TRBJ2-7, with D perhaps matching TRBD2 (5 bases). The DNA end is a closer match to TRBJ2-5, so the J assignment may be wrong. The CDR3 is 12 residues long. In germline, CDR1 is KGHDR, CDR2 SFDVKD. CDR3 amino acids: CATSDLLGTQYF. The CDR3 DNA reads as TGTGCCACCAGTGATTTACTAGGGACCCAGTACTTC.

The chain has TRBV20-1 and TRBJ2-7, with TRBD1 matching over 8 bases. The germline CDR1 and CDR2 sequences are DFQATT and SNEGSKA (reference sequence). This CDR3 region has 14 residues. V was clipped by 1 base and J by 2 bases; unmatched bases: 4. The CDR3, as DNA: TGCAGTGCTAGAGTCCGGGACAGGACCTACGAGCAGTACTTC. Translated, it gives CSARVRDRTYEQYF.

CDR3 region: CASSTGTGGIGEQYF. CDR3 nucleotides: TGTGCCAGCAGTACCGGGACAGGGGGGATTGGCGAGCAGTACTTC. The J gene is TRBJ2-5, the V gene TRBV9; 11 bases are a match to TRBD1. The J call may be wrong; the DNA end is better matched by TRBJ2-7. The CDR3 loop spans 15 amino acids. CDR1 is SGDLS and CDR2 is YYNGEE in the germline V gene.

This clonotype was detected only a few times. The chain links TRBV5-1 to TRBJ2-7, with D unclear. The V and J ends lost 0 bases and 0 bases respectively, with 10 bases between them. The CDR3 runs 15 residues. CDR1 is SGHRS, CDR2 YFSETQ, per germline. The CDR3 DNA sequence: TGCGCCAGCAGCTTGGTGGCCCAGTCCTCCTACGAGCAGTACTTC. It encodes CASSLVAQSSYEQYF.

This clonotype has a single count. The chain couples TRBV7-9 to TRBJ1-5; weak D call: TRBD1 (6 bases). The ends were cut back, 4 bases at V and 6 bases at J, with 19 bases in the middle. This CDR3 region has 16 residues. From germline, CDR1 is SEHNR and CDR2 FQNEAQ (reference sequence). Written as DNA, the CDR3 is TGTGCCAGCAGCTCGGGGACAATCGCCGGTGGTCAGCCCCAGCATTTT. Translation gives CASSSGTIAGGQPQHF.

V is TRBV15 and J is TRBJ2-7; 7 bases map to TRBD2. The V segment lost 2 bases and the J segment 3 bases; nucleotides outside the gene matches: 7. Germline CDR1 reads LNHNV; CDR2 reads YYDKDF (reference sequence). This CDR3 spans 15 amino acids. The CDR3 nucleotides read TGTGCCACCAGCAGACCCGCGGGGGACGGCTACGAGCAGTACTTC. This encodes CATSRPAGDGYEQYF.